The 7 T cell receptor beta chains listed next were all sequenced from one sample in a study of T cells in localized non-small cell lung cancer. Sequencing used immunoSEQ multiplex PCR; TCRdb keeps in-frame clones, though not all of them. Of about 52,000 clones listed, more than 85% are singletons. The source material was PBMCs, sampled before any cancer treatment. The receptors come from a female donor with stage II lung adenocarcinoma.

This clone has just one count. This chain joins TRBV19 and TRBJ2-5, with 9 bases that match TRBD2. CDR1 is LNHDA and CDR2 is SQIVND in the germline V gene (reference sequence). J gave up 2 bases and V 5 bases, and 15 bases lay outside the gene matches. The CDR3 is 18 residues long. The CDR3 nucleotides read TGTGCCAGTAGTGCGAATGGGCGTGAAGCGGGGGGTCAAGAGACCCAGTACTTC. This sequence encodes CASSANGREAGGQETQYF.

The V gene is TRBV6-1, the J gene TRBJ2-5, with D possibly matching TRBD2 (6 bases). CDR3 length equals 16 residues. Germline V lookup: CDR1 MNHNS, CDR2 SASEGT. With 0 bases removed from V and 2 bases from J, the gap between germline ends came to 13 bases. CDR3 bases: TGTGCCAGCAGTGAAGCGCTCCGGGAGTGGCAAGAGACCCAGTACTTC. This encodes CASSEALREWQETQYF.

The chain recombines TRBV5-6 with TRBJ1-2; unclear D gene. Germline values: CDR1 SGHDT, CDR2 YYEEEE. This CDR3 contains 16 residues. Trimming removed 1 base at V and 3 bases at J, with 16 bases between. The CDR3 bases are TGTGCCAGCAGCTTGTATGGGCAGCGAGGAGACTATGGCTACACCTTC. Translating gives CASSLYGQRGDYGYTF.

The chain combines TRBV7-3 with TRBJ1-2; 9 nucleotides match TRBD1. The CDR3 is made up of 18 amino acids. V was pared by 0 bases and J by 8 bases, with 16 bases of the junction left unmatched. CDR1 is SGHTA and CDR2 is FQGTGA in the germline V gene. The CDR3 reads CASSLTHTTRDREGGYTF. CDR3 DNA sequence: TGTGCCAGCAGCTTAACCCATACGACCCGGGACAGGGAAGGAGGCTACACCTTC.

The chain employs TRBV29-1 and TRBJ2-7, with D possibly matching TRBD2 (6 bases). CDR3 size: 14 residues. Germline CDR1 and CDR2: SQVTM and ANQGSEA. Trimming stripped 5 bases from V and 3 bases from J, with 17 bases between. CDR3 DNA: TGCAGCGTTTCCGGGACCGGGGGATTCTACGAGCAGTACTTC. Its translation is CSVSGTGGFYEQYF.

The chain joins TRBV5-5 to TRBJ1-3, with D maybe TRBD1 (5 bases). Germline lookup yields CDR1 SGHKS and CDR2 YYEKEE (reference sequence). Trimming cost V 0 bases and J 0 bases, with 13 bases left between them. This CDR3 has 17 amino acids. CDR3 DNA sequence: TGTGCCAGCAGCTTGGCTCCGGGGACCATCTCTGGAAACACCATATATTTT. Its protein is CASSLAPGTISGNTIYF.

V gene TRBV5-6 combines with J gene TRBJ1-4, with a tentative D call TRBD1 (5 bases). The CDR3 loop spans 15 amino acids. Germline loops: CDR1 SGHDT, CDR2 YYEEEE. V shed 4 bases and J shed 7 bases, with 17 bases lying between them. CDR3 in amino acids: CASSPYPGGGEKLFF. The DNA for the CDR3 is TGTGCCAGCAGCCCCTACCCCGGTGGGGGTGAAAAACTGTTTTTT. Using reference TRBV5-6 and TRBJ1-4 for the parts outside the CDR3, the full variable domain is DAGVTQSPTHLIKTRGQQVTLRCSPKSGHDTVSWYQQALGQGPQFIFQYYEEEERQRGNFPDRFSGHQFPNYSSELNVNALLLGDSALYLCASSPYPGGGEKLFFGSGTQLSVL.